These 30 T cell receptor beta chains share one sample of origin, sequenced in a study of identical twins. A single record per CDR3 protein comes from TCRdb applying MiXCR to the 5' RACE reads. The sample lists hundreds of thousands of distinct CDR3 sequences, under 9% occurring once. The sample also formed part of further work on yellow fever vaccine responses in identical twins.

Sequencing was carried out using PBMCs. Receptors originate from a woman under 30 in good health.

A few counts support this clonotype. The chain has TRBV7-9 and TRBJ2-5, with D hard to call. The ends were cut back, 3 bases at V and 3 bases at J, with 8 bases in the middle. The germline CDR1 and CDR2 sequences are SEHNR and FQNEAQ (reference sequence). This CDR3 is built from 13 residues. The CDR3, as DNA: TGTGCCAGCAGCTTCCTCGAAGAAGAGACCCAGTACTTC. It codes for CASSFLEEETQYF. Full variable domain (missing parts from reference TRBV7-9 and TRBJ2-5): DTGVSQNPRHKITKRGQNVTFRCDPISEHNRLYWYRQTLGQGPEFLTYFQNEAQLEKSRLLSDRFSAERPKGSFSTLEIQRTEQGDSAMYLCASSFLEEETQYFGPGTRLLVL.

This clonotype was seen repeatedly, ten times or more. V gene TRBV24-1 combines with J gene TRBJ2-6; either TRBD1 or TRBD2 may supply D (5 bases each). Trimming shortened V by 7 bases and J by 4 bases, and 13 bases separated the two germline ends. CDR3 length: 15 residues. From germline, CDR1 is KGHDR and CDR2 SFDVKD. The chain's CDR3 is CATSFGGTGANVLTF. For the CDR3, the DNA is TGTGCCACCAGCTTTGGGGGTACAGGGGCCAACGTCCTGACTTTC.

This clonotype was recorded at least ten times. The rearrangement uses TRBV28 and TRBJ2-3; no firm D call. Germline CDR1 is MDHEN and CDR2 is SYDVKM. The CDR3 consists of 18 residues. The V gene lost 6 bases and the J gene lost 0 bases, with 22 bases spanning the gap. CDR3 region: CASSHYLPTGSSTDTQYF. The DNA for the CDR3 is TGTGCCAGCAGCCACTACTTGCCGACCGGGTCTAGCACAGATACGCAGTATTTT. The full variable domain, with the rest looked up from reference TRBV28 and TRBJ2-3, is DVKVTQSSRYLVKRTGEKVFLECVQDMDHENMFWYRQDPGLGLRLIYFSYDVKMKEKGDIPEGYSVSREKKERFSLILESASTNQTSMYLCASSHYLPTGSSTDTQYFGPGTRLTVL.

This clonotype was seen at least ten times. The DNA for the CDR3 is TGCGCCAGCAGCACCGACAAGGGTACTGAAGCTTTCTTT. It specifies CASSTDKGTEAFF. J is TRBJ1-1 and V is TRBV5-1; D is uncertain. The V end lost 4 bases, the J end lost 5 bases, and 12 bases lay between the germline ends. The CDR3 totals 13 residues. Germline values: CDR1 SGHRS, CDR2 YFSETQ.

CDR3 nucleotide sequence: TGTGCCAGCAGGGCGGACGGCCTACTCCTGACTTTC. Translation: CASRADGLLLTF. V and J are TRBV2 and TRBJ2-6; D gene unclear. V lost 6 bases, J lost 14 bases, and 14 bases lay in between. CDR1 SNHLY and CDR2 FYNNEI come from the germline V gene. The CDR3 sequence is 12 residues long.

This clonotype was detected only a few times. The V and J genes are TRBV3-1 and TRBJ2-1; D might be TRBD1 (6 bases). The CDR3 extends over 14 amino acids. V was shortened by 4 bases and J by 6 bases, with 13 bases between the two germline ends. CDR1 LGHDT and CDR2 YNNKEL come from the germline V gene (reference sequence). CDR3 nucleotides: TGTGCCAGCAGCCCTCGACAGGTCTTCAATGAGCAGTTCTTC. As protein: CASSPRQVFNEQFF.

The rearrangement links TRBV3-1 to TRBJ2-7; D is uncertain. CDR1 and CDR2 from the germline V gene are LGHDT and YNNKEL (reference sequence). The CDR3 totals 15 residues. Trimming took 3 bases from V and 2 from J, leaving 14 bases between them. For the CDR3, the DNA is TGTGCCAGCAGCCAGTGGGGTAGCCTAACCTACGAGCAGTACTTC. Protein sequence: CASSQWGSLTYEQYF.

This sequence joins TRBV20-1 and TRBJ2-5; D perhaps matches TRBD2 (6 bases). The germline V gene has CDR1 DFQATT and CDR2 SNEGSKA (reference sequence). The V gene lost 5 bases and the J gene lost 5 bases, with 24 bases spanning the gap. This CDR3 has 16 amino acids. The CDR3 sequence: CSALGPGVNGRETQYF. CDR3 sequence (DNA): TGCAGTGCTCTCGGGCCGGGGGTCAACGGGCGGGAGACCCAGTACTTC.

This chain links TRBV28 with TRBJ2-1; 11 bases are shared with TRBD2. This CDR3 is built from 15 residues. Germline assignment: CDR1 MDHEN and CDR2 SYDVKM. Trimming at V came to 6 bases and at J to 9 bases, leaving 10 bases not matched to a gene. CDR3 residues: CASRKTSGIRGEQFF. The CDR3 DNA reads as TGTGCCAGCAGGAAGACTAGCGGGATTAGGGGTGAGCAGTTCTTC. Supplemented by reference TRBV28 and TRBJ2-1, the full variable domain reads DVKVTQSSRYLVKRTGEKVFLECVQDMDHENMFWYRQDPGLGLRLIYFSYDVKMKEKGDIPEGYSVSREKKERFSLILESASTNQTSMYLCASRKTSGIRGEQFFGPGTRLTVL.

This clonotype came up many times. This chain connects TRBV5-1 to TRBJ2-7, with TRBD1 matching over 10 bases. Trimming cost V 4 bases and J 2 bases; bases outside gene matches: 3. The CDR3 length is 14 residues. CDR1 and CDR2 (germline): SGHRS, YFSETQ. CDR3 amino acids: CASSLDRGTYEQYF. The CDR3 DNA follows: TGCGCCAGCAGCCTGGACAGGGGGACCTACGAGCAGTACTTC.

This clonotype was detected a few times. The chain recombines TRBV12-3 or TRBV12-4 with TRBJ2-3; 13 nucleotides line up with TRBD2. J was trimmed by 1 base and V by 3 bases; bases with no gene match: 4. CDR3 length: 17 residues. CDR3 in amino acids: CASSFGLAGVRTDTQYF. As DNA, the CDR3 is TGTGCCAGCAGTTTCGGACTAGCGGGAGTTCGCACAGATACGCAGTATTTT.

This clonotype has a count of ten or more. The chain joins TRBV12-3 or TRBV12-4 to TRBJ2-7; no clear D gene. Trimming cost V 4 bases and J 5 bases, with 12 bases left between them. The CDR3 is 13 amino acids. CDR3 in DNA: TGTGCCAGCAGTTCACCTAGTCTGGACGAGCAGTACTTC. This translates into CASSSPSLDEQYF.

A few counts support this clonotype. In DNA form, the CDR3 reads TGTGCCAGCAGTGATTTGGGGGAGAAGGGCGAGCAGTACTTC. Its protein product is CASSDLGEKGEQYF. The chain uses TRBV2 and TRBJ2-7, with D possibly being TRBD1 or TRBD2 (5 bases each). CDR1 SNHLY and CDR2 FYNNEI come from the germline V gene. The CDR3 covers 14 residues. V lost 3 bases and J 6 bases, leaving 15 bases between the germline ends.

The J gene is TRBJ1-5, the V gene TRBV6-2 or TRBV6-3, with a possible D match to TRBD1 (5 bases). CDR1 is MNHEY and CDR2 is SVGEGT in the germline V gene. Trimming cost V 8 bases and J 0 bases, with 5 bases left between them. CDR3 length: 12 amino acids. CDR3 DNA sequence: TGTGCCAGCGACAGTAGCAATCAGCCCCAGCATTTT. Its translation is CASDSSNQPQHF.

CDR3 in amino acids: CSARASSTDTQYF. The DNA of the CDR3 is TGCAGTGCTAGAGCTAGCAGCACAGATACGCAGTATTTT. The genes are TRBV20-1 and TRBJ2-3, with D perhaps TRBD2 (5 bases). Germline values: CDR1 DFQATT, CDR2 SNEGSKA (reference sequence). Trimming took 1 base from V and 0 from J, leaving 5 bases between them. The CDR3 is 13 residues long.

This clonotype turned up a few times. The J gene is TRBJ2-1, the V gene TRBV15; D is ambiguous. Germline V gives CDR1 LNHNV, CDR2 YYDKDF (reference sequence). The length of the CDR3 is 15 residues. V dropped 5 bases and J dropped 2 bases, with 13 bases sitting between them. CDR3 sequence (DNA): TGTGCCACCAGCGATCGGGCTATCACCTACAATGAGCAGTTCTTC. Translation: CATSDRAITYNEQFF.

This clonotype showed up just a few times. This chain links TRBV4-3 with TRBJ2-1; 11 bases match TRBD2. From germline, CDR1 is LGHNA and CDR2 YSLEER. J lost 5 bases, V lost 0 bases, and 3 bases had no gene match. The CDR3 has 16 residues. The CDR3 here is CASSQEVAGGDNEQFF. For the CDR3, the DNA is TGCGCCAGCAGCCAAGAGGTAGCGGGAGGGGACAATGAGCAGTTCTTC.

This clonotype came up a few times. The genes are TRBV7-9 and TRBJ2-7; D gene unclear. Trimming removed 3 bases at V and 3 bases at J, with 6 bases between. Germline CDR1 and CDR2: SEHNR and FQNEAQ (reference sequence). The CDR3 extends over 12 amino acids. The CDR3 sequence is CASSLVVYEQYF. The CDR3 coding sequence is TGTGCCAGCAGCTTGGTGGTCTACGAGCAGTACTTC.

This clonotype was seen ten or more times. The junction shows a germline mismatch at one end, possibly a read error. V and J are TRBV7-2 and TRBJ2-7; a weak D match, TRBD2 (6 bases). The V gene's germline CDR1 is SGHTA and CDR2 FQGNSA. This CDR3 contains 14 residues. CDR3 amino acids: CASSLGRGSYEQYF. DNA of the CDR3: TGCGCCAGCAGCCTGGGCCGGGGGTCCTACGAGCAGTACTTC.

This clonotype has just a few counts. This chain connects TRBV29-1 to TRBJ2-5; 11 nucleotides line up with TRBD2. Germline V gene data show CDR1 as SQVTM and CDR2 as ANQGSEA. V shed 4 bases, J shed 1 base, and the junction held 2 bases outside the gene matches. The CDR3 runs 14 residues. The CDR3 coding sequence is TGCAGCGTTGGACTAGCGGGGCCCCAAGAGACCCAGTACTTC. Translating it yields CSVGLAGPQETQYF.

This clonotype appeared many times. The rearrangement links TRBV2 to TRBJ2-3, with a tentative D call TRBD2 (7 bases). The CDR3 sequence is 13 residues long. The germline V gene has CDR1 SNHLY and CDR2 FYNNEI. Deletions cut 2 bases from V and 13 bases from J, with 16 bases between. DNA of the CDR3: TGTGCCAGCAGTGAACTTGGCGGGGGCCCAGAGTATTTT. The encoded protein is CASSELGGGPEYF.

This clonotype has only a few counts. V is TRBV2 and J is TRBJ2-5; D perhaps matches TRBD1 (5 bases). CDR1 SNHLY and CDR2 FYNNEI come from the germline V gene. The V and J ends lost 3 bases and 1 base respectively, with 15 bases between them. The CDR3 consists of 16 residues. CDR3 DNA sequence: TGTGCCAGCAGTGACAACATGGACACCATCCAAGAGACCCAGTACTTC. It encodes CASSDNMDTIQETQYF.

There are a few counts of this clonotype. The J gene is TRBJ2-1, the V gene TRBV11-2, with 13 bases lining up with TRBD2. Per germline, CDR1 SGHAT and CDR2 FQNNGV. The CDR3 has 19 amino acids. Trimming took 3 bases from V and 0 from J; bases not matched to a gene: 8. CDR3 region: CASSFGLAGDPTSYNEQFF. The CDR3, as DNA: TGTGCCAGCAGCTTCGGACTAGCGGGGGACCCCACCTCCTACAATGAGCAGTTCTTC.

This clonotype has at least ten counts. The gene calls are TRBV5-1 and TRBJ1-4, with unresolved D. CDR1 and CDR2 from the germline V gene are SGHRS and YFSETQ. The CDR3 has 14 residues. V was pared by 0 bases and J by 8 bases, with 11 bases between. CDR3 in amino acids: CASSLGPRKEKLFF. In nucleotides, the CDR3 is TGCGCCAGCAGCTTGGGTCCGAGAAAGGAAAAACTGTTTTTT.

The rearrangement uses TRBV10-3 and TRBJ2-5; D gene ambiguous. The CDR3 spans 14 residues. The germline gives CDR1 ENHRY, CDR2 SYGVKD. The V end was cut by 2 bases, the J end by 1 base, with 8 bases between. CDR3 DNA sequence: TGTGCCATCAGTGAGCCCACCCTCCAAGAGACCCAGTACTTC. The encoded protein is CAISEPTLQETQYF.

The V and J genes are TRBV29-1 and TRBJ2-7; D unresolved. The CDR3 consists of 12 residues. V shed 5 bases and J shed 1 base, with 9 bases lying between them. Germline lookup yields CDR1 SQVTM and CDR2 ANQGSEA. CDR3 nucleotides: TGCAGCGTTCGACAATTATCCTACGAGCAGTACTTC. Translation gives CSVRQLSYEQYF.

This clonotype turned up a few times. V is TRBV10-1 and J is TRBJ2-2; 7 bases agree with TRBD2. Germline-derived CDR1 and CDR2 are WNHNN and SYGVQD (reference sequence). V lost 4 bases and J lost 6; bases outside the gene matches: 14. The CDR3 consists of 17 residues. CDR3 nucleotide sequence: TGCGCCAGCAGTGTACCGCATGCGGGAGCGTCCCCCGGGGAGCTGTTTTTT. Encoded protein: CASSVPHAGASPGELFF.

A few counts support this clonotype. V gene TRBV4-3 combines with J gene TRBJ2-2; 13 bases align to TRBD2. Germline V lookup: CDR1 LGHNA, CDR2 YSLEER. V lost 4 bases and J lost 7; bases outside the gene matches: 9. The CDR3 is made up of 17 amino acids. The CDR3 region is CASSRLLAGGPVGELFF. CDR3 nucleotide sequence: TGCGCCAGCAGCCGCCTACTAGCGGGAGGGCCCGTCGGGGAGCTGTTTTTT.

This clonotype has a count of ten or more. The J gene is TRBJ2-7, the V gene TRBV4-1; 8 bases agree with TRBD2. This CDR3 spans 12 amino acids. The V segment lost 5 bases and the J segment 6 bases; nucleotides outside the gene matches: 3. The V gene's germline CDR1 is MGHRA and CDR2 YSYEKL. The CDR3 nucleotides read TGCGCCAGCAGCTCCGGGGGGGCCGAGCAGTACTTC. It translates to CASSSGGAEQYF.

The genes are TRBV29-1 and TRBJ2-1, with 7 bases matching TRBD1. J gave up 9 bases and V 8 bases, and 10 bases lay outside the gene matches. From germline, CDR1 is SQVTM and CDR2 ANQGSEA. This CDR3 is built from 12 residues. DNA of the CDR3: TGCAGCACTAAAGGGGGCGAAATTGAGCAGTTCTTC. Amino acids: CSTKGGEIEQFF.